A selection of T cell receptor beta chains follows, all from one sample in a study of cytomegalovirus exposure and HLA in healthy donors. The assay was immunoSEQ multiplex PCR, and TCRdb's table has in-frame clones only and misses some. The data hold about 74,000 clones, with approximately 95% observed a single time. Input material: PBMCs. These TCRs come from a man between 18 and 29 years old in good health and CMV-seropositive. CDR3s leave out the opening cysteine and the closing phenylalanine or tryptophan. Expanded clones get a size class; other rows say once, few or many, or leave the size out.

V | size | length | CDR3
TRBV2 | - | 15 | ASSDLGQSFSGNTIY
TRBV2 | - | 12 | ASSLQGEQYGYT
TRBV14 | - | 10 | ASSQVGGEQF
TRBV6-4 | few | 13 | ASSDSGVATDTQY
TRBV27 | - | 14 | ASSSDHRTGTETQY
TRBV5-6 | - | 14 | ASSFIRGTHFNEQF
TRBV4-2 | - | 11 | ASSRTGSTEAF
TRBV27 | - | 12 | ASSLSPSFAEAF
TRBV19 | - | 17 | ASSIRTSGRVMDTGELF
TRBV29-1 | - | 13 | SVTPVGGSYNEQF
TRBV28 | - | 13 | ASSLWTSSNQPQH
TRBV28 | - | 12 | ASSSPGSTGELF
TRBV30 | - | 12 | AWSRGQGTDTQY
TRBV19 | - | 12 | ASRVSASTGELF
TRBV15 | - | 13 | ATSEEGRSNQPQH
TRBV10-3 | - | 13 | AISGSSGTEETQY
TRBV6-6 | once | 10 | ASSTSNYGYT
TRBV5-6 | - | 13 | ASSSGWQGALGYT
TRBV27 | - | 11 | ASSLRDTGELF
TRBV19 | - | 11 | ASSTGTVNEQF
TRBV21-1 | - | 13 | ASSPRVAGRYEQY
TRBV10-2 | - | 12 | ASSERDKASGYT
TRBV28 | few | 13 | ASSPQGPPYYEQY
TRBV4-1 | - | 14 | ASSLLLAGGPYEQY
TRBV7-2 | - | 13 | ASSFWTGGNQPQH
TRBV7-3 | - | 13 | ASSVTGGAYNEQF
TRBV12-5 | - | 15 | ASGPGAASQGAGELF
TRBV7-9 | - | 12 | ASVYRELPNEQF
TRBV28 | - | 11 | ASSLYPDYEQY
TRBV28 | - | 14 | ASSFVGPFSNQPQH
TRBV25-1 | - | 11 | ASSEVTRTEAF
TRBV19 | few | 14 | ASSNPRTGANTEAF
TRBV11-2 | once | 17 | ASSLDPGTSGRVGYEQY
TRBV4-2 | - | 14 | ASSQDLGTGGTEAF
TRBV19 | - | 9 | ASSRNYGYT
TRBV7-3 | - | 12 | ASSLGGGGDGYT
TRBV5-6 | - | 14 | ASSLAGAEPGDGYT